Listed below are T cell receptor beta chains from one sample, sequenced in a study of blood T cells in healthy people across ages. Each CDR3 protein is one row after TCRdb ran MiXCR on the 5' RACE reads. Altogether 1.4 million to 1.5 million distinct CDR3 sequences are present, 42% being singletons, with the ten largest covering approximately 7.9%. The material sequenced was blood. The origin of the receptors is a woman between 18 and 29 years old in good health. Both conserved end residues are part of each CDR3. Rows may omit the clone size; those that give it use once, few, many or a size class.

>TRBV9|few|TRBJ2-1
CASSVGGNVWSSYNEQFF
>TRBV10-3|NA|TRBJ1-6
CAISDFGNSPLHF
>TRBV7-9|many|TRBJ2-4
CASSLGPPGAKNIQYF
>TRBV30|NA|TRBJ2-2
CALEGGLTGELFF
>TRBV12-3/TRBV12-4|NA|NA
CASSLWGGIKDYEQYF
>TRBV5-1|few|TRBJ1-2
CASSLGDLLNNYGYTF
>TRBV6-1|NA|TRBJ1-4
CAVPEGQRTQNEKLFF
>TRBV7-6|many|TRBJ2-7
CASSALWPSEQYF
>TRBV20-1|NA|TRBJ2-1
CSAPTGTILFF
>TRBV6-5|few|TRBJ1-5
CASRVTSNSNQPQHF
>TRBV6-5|NA|TRBJ1-5
CASSYSGGLGQPQHF
>TRBV12-3/TRBV12-4|NA|TRBJ2-7
CASSYRAGSYEQYF
>TRBV6-1|few|TRBJ2-1
CASLWDGYNEQFF
>TRBV7-2|NA|TRBJ2-5
CASSFATGTGETQYF
>TRBV29-1|few|TRBJ1-1
CSGNAQGVRAEAFF
>TRBV7-4|NA|TRBJ1-6
CASSPGTDRYVSSYNSPLHF
>TRBV9|NA|TRBJ2-5
CASSPLAGPQETQYF
>TRBV6-5|once|TRBJ2-6
CASSYSWASSGANVLTF
>TRBV5-1|few|TRBJ2-1
CASSFTSGNVAYNEQFF
>TRBV5-8|NA|TRBJ2-3
CASSLGLAGAVDTQYF
>TRBV27|NA|TRBJ2-7
CASIDRGNEQYF
>TRBV5-1|once|TRBJ1-2
CASSLLRPYYTF
>TRBV29-1|NA|TRBJ2-7
CSGVPNAPYEQYF
>TRBV4-1|few|TRBJ2-7
CASSHRTGGYEQYF
>TRBV27|NA|TRBJ2-1
CASRTDRGSYNEQFF
>TRBV6-6|NA|TRBJ2-7
CAAAGILGNEQYF
>TRBV11-3|once|TRBJ2-1
CASSFSWTSGYNEQFF
>TRBV20-1|few|TRBJ1-2
CSAREEDMSNYGYTF
>TRBV27|NA|TRBJ2-2
CASSLGGWELFF
>TRBV27|few|TRBJ2-5
CASRPSGGEETQYF
>TRBV28|NA|TRBJ2-2
CASIPGGGTGELFF
>TRBV7-9|few|TRBJ2-3
CASSLERTSQSTDTQYF
>TRBV2|few|TRBJ1-5
CASHPDSEYSNQPQHF
>TRBV18|NA|TRBJ2-3
CASSPGERGTQYF
>TRBV10-1|NA|TRBJ2-1
CASSDRGGSSGNEQFF
>TRBV7-9|NA|NA
CASSSNFGLTQETQYF
>TRBV6-1|few|TRBJ2-5
CASSETGTGSFLLYQETQYF
>TRBV28|many|TRBJ1-2
CASSPGPYGYTF
>TRBV12-3/TRBV12-4|few|TRBJ2-7
CASSVTGGSEQYF
>TRBV5-1|NA|TRBJ2-4
CASSFQGDIQYF
>TRBV7-9|NA|TRBJ1-5
CASSLGSGLGNQPQHF
>TRBV13|NA|TRBJ2-7
CASSRSSTDKNYEQYF
>TRBV20-1|few|TRBJ2-3
CSARPALGDTQYF
>TRBV6-1|NA|TRBJ2-1
CASIPLADMYNEQFF
>TRBV21-1|NA|TRBJ1-1
CASSKVWGQGKNTEAFF
>TRBV2|NA|TRBJ1-2
CASSVDRKGYTF
>TRBV13|NA|TRBJ1-6
CASSLGGRNNSPLHF
>TRBV7-9|NA|TRBJ2-5
CASRPGTSGKYF
>TRBV28|NA|TRBJ1-2
CASSDRDDGYTF
>TRBV27|NA|TRBJ2-7
CASSPTGTANYEQYF
>TRBV7-2|NA|TRBJ1-5
CASSQWVNQPQHF
>TRBV20-1|few|TRBJ1-1
CSARDPGMNTEAFF
>TRBV11-2|few|TRBJ1-5
CASSPTGVSNQPQHF
>TRBV7-8|NA|TRBJ2-4
CASSFQITGDIQYF
>TRBV7-9|NA|TRBJ2-1
CASSLWTSGGRYNEQFF
>TRBV7-2|NA|TRBJ1-4
CASSLAPQGVGEKLFF